These T cell receptor beta chains were read from a single sample in a study of human T cells and chemical hapten exposure. One entry per CDR3 protein, called by TCRdb with MiXCR from the RACE reads. Among 95,000 to 100,000 distinct CDR3 sequences listed, around 12% were seen once. The sequencing used whole blood, collected in connection with sensitization to the hapten diphenylcyclopropenone (DPC). These receptors all come from a woman aged 35 to 49 with alopecia areata. Some clones in this sample may be carry-over from other donors' samples. The CDR3 runs from the conserved cysteine through the conserved F or W. Each record gives: D gene, V gene, clone size, J gene, CDR3 protein, CDR3 DNA. A D gene is named only where the DNA matches it firmly. Clone size appears in some rows only: once, few, many, or a class for an expanded clone.

-	TRBV30	few	TRBJ2-7	CAWSIVRNSYEQYF	TGTGCCTGGAGCATAGTCAGAAATTCCTACGAGCAGTACTTC
-	TRBV4-2	-	TRBJ2-1	CASSQVTDVGADEQFF	TGTGCCAGCAGCCAAGTGACGGACGTTGGGGCCGATGAGCAGTTCTTC
-	TRBV6-2/TRBV6-3	few	TRBJ1-4	CASSSERPTNEKLFF	TGTGCCAGCAGTTCGGAAAGGCCAACTAATGAAAAACTGTTTTTT
-	TRBV7-2	-	TRBJ2-1	CASSLNYYNEQFF	TGTGCCAGCAGCTTAAACTACTACAATGAGCAGTTCTTC
TRBD2	TRBV28	few	TRBJ2-7	CASGGEGREQYF	TGTGCCAGCGGCGGGGAGGGGCGCGAGCAGTACTTC
TRBD1	TRBV29-1	-	TRBJ1-1	CSVVGQGITEAFF	TGCAGCGTTGTAGGACAGGGGATTACTGAAGCTTTCTTT
-	TRBV7-3	many	TRBJ2-7	CASSPSGADRQYF	TGTGCCAGCAGCCCGTCCGGGGCCGACCGGCAGTACTTC
-	TRBV30	-	TRBJ2-3	CAWKIPSMTDTQYF	TGTGCCTGGAAGATCCCCAGCATGACAGATACGCAGTATTTT
-	TRBV5-1	many	TRBJ1-6	CASSAQGAGNSPLHF	TGCGCCAGCAGCGCCCAGGGCGCGGGAAATTCACCCCTCCACTTT
TRBD1	TRBV20-1	few	TRBJ2-7	CSAAPTGDFYEQYF	TGCAGTGCCGCTCCGACAGGGGACTTCTACGAGCAGTACTTC
TRBD2	TRBV6-2/TRBV6-3	many	TRBJ2-1	CASSPLTSGSYNEQFF	TGTGCCAGCAGTCCTTTGACTAGCGGTTCCTACAATGAGCAGTTCTTC
TRBD1	TRBV10-3	few	TRBJ1-5	CAIGTGNSNQPQHF	TGTGCCATCGGGACAGGGAATAGCAATCAGCCCCAGCATTTT
-	TRBV6-5	few	TRBJ2-7	CASSPPSREQYF	TGTGCCAGCAGTCCCCCCAGTAGGGAGCAGTACTTC
-	TRBV7-2	few	TRBJ2-5	CASSLVGGLPQETQYF	TGTGCCAGCAGCTTAGTGGGGGGTCTCCCTCAAGAGACCCAGTACTTC
-	TRBV5-1	few	TRBJ2-1	CASSLWGESSYNEQFF	TGCGCCAGCAGCTTGTGGGGGGAAAGCTCCTACAATGAGCAGTTCTTC
-	TRBV5-8	many	TRBJ2-5	CASSLFREQTQYF	TGTGCCAGCAGCTTGTTTCGCGAACAGACCCAGTACTTC
-	TRBV11-2	many	TRBJ2-7	CASSVGTTPYEQYF	TGTGCCAGCTCGGTGGGGACCACACCCTACGAGCAGTACTTC
-	TRBV7-8	many	TRBJ2-7	CASSLGPPTHSYEQYF	TGTGCCAGCAGCTTAGGTCCCCCTACCCACTCCTACGAGCAGTACTTC
TRBD2	TRBV6-2/TRBV6-3	few	TRBJ2-3	CASSSGLAGGYDTQYF	TGTGCCAGCAGTTCCGGACTAGCGGGAGGATATGATACGCAGTATTTT
-	TRBV6-2/TRBV6-3	many	TRBJ2-6	CASSYRGTGANVLTF	TGTGCCAGCAGTTACAGGGGAACTGGGGCCAACGTCCTGACTTTC
TRBD1	TRBV20-1	-	TRBJ1-3	CSASLGQHSGNTIYF	TGCAGTGCTAGTCTGGGACAGCACTCTGGAAACACCATATATTTT
-	TRBV29-1	few	TRBJ2-7	CSAVPAGREQYF	TGCAGCGCTGTACCCGCCGGGCGCGAGCAGTACTTC
TRBD1	TRBV30	many	TRBJ2-5	CAWSNYPGTGGRETQYF	TGTGCCTGGAGCAACTACCCCGGGACAGGGGGCAGGGAGACCCAGTACTTC
TRBD2	TRBV28	-	TRBJ2-3	CASSDSGSGDTQYF	TGTGCCAGCAGTGATAGCGGGAGTGGCGATACGCAGTATTTT
TRBD1	TRBV6-2/TRBV6-3	few	TRBJ1-5	CASSYGGQGARQPQHF	TGTGCCAGCAGTTACGGAGGACAGGGGGCGAGACAGCCCCAGCATTTT
-	TRBV18	many	TRBJ1-1	CASSPGQNTEAFF	TGTGCCAGCTCACCAGGACAGAACACTGAAGCTTTCTTT
TRBD1	TRBV18	many	TRBJ2-3	CASSPPGTGPTDTQYF	TGTGCCAGCTCACCACCAGGGACAGGGCCCACAGATACGCAGTATTTT
TRBD1	TRBV6-2/TRBV6-3	many	TRBJ1-1	CASRPHSGTGFEAFF	TGTGCCAGCAGACCCCACTCGGGGACAGGGTTTGAAGCTTTCTTT
-	TRBV28	-	TRBJ1-6	CASRGFTRLNSPLHF	TGTGCCAGCAGGGGATTTACCCGGCTTAATTCACCCCTCCACTTT
-	TRBV20-1	many	TRBJ2-5	CSADRLGGKETQYF	TGCAGTGCCGATCGATTAGGGGGGAAAGAGACCCAGTACTTC
TRBD1	TRBV7-2	-	TRBJ2-3	CASSFRQGARSDTQYF	TGTGCCAGCAGCTTTAGGCAGGGGGCACGGTCAGATACGCAGTATTTT
-	TRBV5-1	-	TRBJ1-2	CASSWAKGTGYYGYTF	TGCGCCAGCAGCTGGGCAAAGGGTACGGGTTACTATGGCTACACCTTC
-	TRBV20-1	many	TRBJ2-1	CSPNNPYNEQFF	TGCAGTCCTAACAATCCCTACAATGAGCAGTTCTTC